Shown below are 21 T cell receptor beta chains from a single sample sequenced in a study of blood T cell repertoires in COVID-19. Here immunoSEQ multiplex PCR was the method, and the copy in TCRdb shows in-frame clones only, minus some. The sample contains approximately 250,000 clones, roughly 85% of which appear only once. Material: peripheral blood. These receptor sequences come from a man over 45 with COVID-19, enrolled during active disease.

Concerning this clone: Relative to the germline gene, one junction end is altered; a read error may explain this. The rearrangement uses TRBV3-1 (or the pseudogene TRBV3-2) and TRBJ1-1; no firm D call. CDR3 size: 11 residues. Per germline, CDR1 LGHDT and CDR2 YNNKEL (reference sequence). The CDR3 sequence is CASSFNTEAFF. The CDR3 bases are TGTGCCAGCAGCTTTAACACCGAAGCTTTCTTT.

The chain employs TRBV18 and TRBJ2-5; no firm D call. Germline V gene data show CDR1 as KGHSH and CDR2 as LQKENI. V shed 5 bases and J shed 2 bases, with 12 bases lying between them. CDR3 length equals 14 residues. In nucleotides, the CDR3 is TGTGCCAGCTCATCCGGTCCCGCGCAAGAGACCCAGTACTTC. Encoded protein: CASSSGPAQETQYF.

This chain links TRBV24-1 with TRBJ1-1, with D possibly TRBD1 on 5 matching bases. The CDR3 consists of 20 residues. V was shortened by 10 bases and J by 0 bases, with 32 bases between the two germline ends. Germline CDR1 reads KGHDR; CDR2 reads SFDVKD. This chain's CDR3 is CATSSFWDYRHYFMNTEAFF. CDR3 in DNA: TGTGCCACATCCTCATTTTGGGACTATCGACATTATTTTATGAACACTGAAGCTTTCTTT.

The CDR3 sequence is CASSAGTDNSPLHF. The CDR3 DNA reads TGTGCCAGCTCAGCCGGGACAGATAATTCACCCCTCCACTTT. The chain links TRBV18 to TRBJ1-6; 7 bases agree with TRBD1. Unmatched junction bases numbered 3, after V lost 5 bases and J lost 5 bases. There are 14 residues in the CDR3. Germline loops: CDR1 KGHSH, CDR2 LQKENI.

The chain uses TRBV6-2 or TRBV6-3 and TRBJ2-1; 12 nucleotides align to TRBD2. Germline V gives CDR1 MNHEY, CDR2 SVGEGT. V was pared by 6 bases and J by 7 bases, with 7 bases of the junction left unmatched. The CDR3 extends over 15 amino acids. DNA for the CDR3: TGTGCCAGCAGCCATGGACTAGCGGGGCTGAATGAGCAGTTCTTC. Residues: CASSHGLAGLNEQFF.

The J gene is TRBJ1-1, the V gene TRBV10-2; a possible D gene is TRBD1 (5 bases). Trimming removed 3 bases from V and 5 bases from J, with 10 bases in between. The germline V gene encodes CDR1 WSHSY and CDR2 SAAADI. The CDR3 covers 13 residues. CDR3 protein: CASSEGRETEAFF. The CDR3 bases are TGCGCCAGCAGTGAAGGCAGGGAAACTGAAGCTTTCTTT.

The chain uses TRBV2 and TRBJ2-6; 9 bases line up with TRBD1. The CDR3 length is 19 residues. The ends lost 7 bases at V and 3 bases at J; junction bases unmatched: 16. Germline values: CDR1 SNHLY, CDR2 FYNNEI. The CDR3 sequence is CASKTTGGDPGIGANVLTF. CDR3 bases: TGTGCCAGCAAGACCACAGGGGGCGACCCGGGTATTGGGGCCAACGTCCTGACTTTC.

This rearrangement joins TRBV18 to TRBJ1-5; unclear D gene. V lost 6 bases to trimming and J lost 3 bases, with 9 bases between them. The CDR3 runs to 13 residues. CDR1 and CDR2 (germline): KGHSH, LQKENI. The CDR3: CASSRSFNQPQHF. The CDR3 nucleotides read TGTGCCAGCTCTCGTAGTTTCAATCAGCCCCAGCATTTT.

This chain joins TRBV27 and TRBJ1-3, with D perhaps TRBD1 (6 bases). This CDR3 has 14 residues. The germline CDR1 and CDR2 sequences are MNHEY and SMNVEV (reference sequence). V lost 5 bases and J lost 6, with 14 bases in between. This CDR3 is CASSRARTANTIYF. The CDR3 nucleotides read TGTGCCAGCAGTCGGGCGCGGACAGCAAACACCATATATTTT.

This chain connects TRBV4-1 to TRBJ2-1, with TRBD1 identical over 8 bases. Germline CDR1 reads MGHRA; CDR2 reads YSYEKL. Trimming at V came to 1 base and at J to 5 bases, leaving 4 bases not matched to a gene. This CDR3 is 15 amino acids long. The CDR3 sequence is CASSQGQGNHNEQFF. CDR3 DNA sequence: TGCGCCAGCAGCCAAGGACAGGGGAACCACAATGAGCAGTTCTTC.

The chain employs TRBV6-5 and TRBJ1-3; perhaps TRBD1 as D (5 bases). Trimming pared 11 bases from V and 0 bases from J, leaving 8 bases between. This CDR3 has 12 amino acids. CDR1 and CDR2 (germline): MNHEY, SVGAGI. This CDR3 is CAVGASGNTIYF. CDR3 bases: TGTGCCGTAGGGGCCTCTGGAAACACCATATATTTT.

The V gene is TRBV7-3, the J gene TRBJ2-1; 9 bases map to TRBD2. The CDR3 is 15 residues long. Trimming at V came to 6 bases and at J to 4 bases, leaving 7 bases not matched to a gene. Germline CDR1 reads SGHTA; CDR2 reads FQGTGA. This CDR3 reads CASSPLAGLYNEQFF. The CDR3, as DNA: TGTGCCAGCAGTCCCCTAGCGGGGCTTTACAATGAGCAGTTCTTC.

The genes are TRBV12-3 or TRBV12-4 and TRBJ1-1; no clear D gene. The V and J ends lost 7 bases and 5 bases respectively, with 11 bases between them. The CDR3 contains 12 residues. The CDR3 region is CASTKRWTEAFF. The CDR3 nucleotides are TGTGCCAGCACCAAACGGTGGACTGAAGCTTTCTTT.

The chain uses TRBV7-9 and TRBJ2-3, with D possibly TRBD2 on 5 matching bases. CDR1 and CDR2 from the germline V gene are SEHNR and FQNEAQ (reference sequence). This CDR3 is 16 amino acids long. The V and J ends lost 7 bases and 0 bases respectively, with 17 bases between them. CDR3 nucleotides: TGTGCCAGCACGGTTTGGGCTAGCAGAAGCACAGATACGCAGTATTTT. Its protein is CASTVWASRSTDTQYF. Full variable domain (remainder filled in from reference TRBV7-9 and TRBJ2-3): DTGVSQNPRHKITKRGQNVTFRCDPISEHNRLYWYRQTLGQGPEFLTYFQNEAQLEKSRLLSDRFSAERPKGSFSTLEIQRTEQGDSAMYLCASTVWASRSTDTQYFGPGTRLTVL.

The rearrangement uses TRBV9 and TRBJ2-7; TRBD1 matches at 7 bases. V shed 3 bases, J shed 2 bases, and the junction held 5 bases outside the gene matches. Germline V lookup: CDR1 SGDLS, CDR2 YYNGEE. This CDR3 contains 14 residues. The chain's CDR3 is CASSGGQSTYEQYF. The CDR3 nucleotides are TGTGCCAGCAGCGGGGGACAGTCGACCTACGAGCAGTACTTC.

V usage is TRBV4-1 and J usage is TRBJ2-1; 10 positions match TRBD1. The germline CDR1 and CDR2 sequences are MGHRA and YSYEKL. The junction had 7 bases not matched to a gene; V was cut back by 1 base and J by 7 bases. The CDR3 runs 16 residues. CDR3 residues: CASSQVGRDRGNEQFF. The CDR3 DNA follows: TGCGCCAGCAGCCAAGTAGGTCGGGACAGGGGTAATGAGCAGTTCTTC.

The chain is built from TRBV7-8 and TRBJ2-1; 14 bases align to TRBD2. J was trimmed by 8 bases and V by 5 bases; bases with no gene match: 8. Looked up from germline, CDR1 is SGHVS and CDR2 is FQNEAQ. The CDR3 length is 16 residues. The CDR3 region is CASSPRLAGGLDEQFF. DNA for the CDR3: TGTGCCAGCAGCCCCCGACTAGCGGGGGGGCTTGATGAGCAGTTCTTC.

The genes are TRBV7-8 and TRBJ2-5; D may be TRBD1 (5 bases). V gave up 5 bases and J gave up 4 bases, with 11 bases separating them. CDR3 length: 13 amino acids. Germline V gene data show CDR1 as SGHVS and CDR2 as FQNEAQ. CDR3 region: CASSPRQGETQYF. The CDR3 DNA reads TGTGCCAGCAGCCCGAGGCAGGGAGAGACCCAGTACTTC.

This rearrangement joins TRBV4-3 to TRBJ2-6; a possible D gene is TRBD1 (5 bases). Trimming left V 0 bases short and J 0 bases short, with 15 bases between. The CDR3 covers 19 residues. Germline CDR1 and CDR2: LGHNA and YSLEER. CDR3 nucleotides: TGCGCCAGCAGCCAAGAAGTGCAGGGAATCCGCTCTGGGGCCAACGTCCTGACTTTC. The encoded protein is CASSQEVQGIRSGANVLTF.

The chain has TRBV5-1 and TRBJ2-7; D is perhaps TRBD2 (5 bases). Germline V gene data show CDR1 as SGHRS and CDR2 as YFSETQ. The germline V and J ends were trimmed by 3 bases and 6 bases, with 13 bases remaining between them. The CDR3 has 13 amino acids. CDR3 sequence: CASSWERGGEQYF. The CDR3, as DNA: TGCGCCAGCAGCTGGGAACGGGGTGGCGAGCAGTACTTC.

The chain is built from TRBV7-2 and TRBJ2-7, with 9 bases fitting TRBD1. V was clipped by 5 bases and J by 5 bases; unmatched bases: 13. The CDR3 has 16 residues. Germline lookup yields CDR1 SGHTA and CDR2 FQGNSA. CDR3 residues: CASSPEGWTGAHEQYF. CDR3 DNA: TGTGCCAGCAGCCCGGAGGGGTGGACAGGGGCCCACGAGCAGTACTTC. Full variable domain (rest looked up from reference TRBV7-2 and TRBJ2-7): GAGVSQSPSNKVTEKGKDVELRCDPISGHTALYWYRQSLGQGLEFLIYFQGNSAPDKSGLPSDRFSAERTGGSVSTLTIQRTQQEDSAVYLCASSPEGWTGAHEQYFGPGTRLTVT.